This paragraph covers one T cell receptor beta chain sequence. In the original workflow: Quantification of nucleated cells was approximated via reference gene primer amplification. The repertoire was sequenced with immunoSEQ multiplex PCR; TCRdb's copy has only in-frame clones and lacks some. The V and J calls and clone size come from that table; D and trimming were worked out from the DNA. Here the sample spans roughly 150,000 clones, about 82% being singletons. Per germline, CDR1 SGDLS and CDR2 YYNGEE. V dropped 0 bases and J dropped 5 bases, with 11 bases sitting between them. The CDR3 loop spans 15 amino acids. The record originates from a study of blood T cell repertoires in COVID-19. At the level of the study: Donors in the United States, Italy and Spain gave samples during acute or convalescent COVID-19. Sources were T cells, B-cell-depleted T cells, or PBMCs; the material itself was cDNA or gDNA.

This chain links TRBV9 with TRBJ2-2, with D possibly being TRBD1 (6 bases). The source material was peripheral blood. This clonotype originated in a man over 45 with acute or convalescent COVID-19. In DNA, the CDR3 is TGTGCCAGCAGCGTAGCGGGACACTTTACCGGGGAGCTGTTTTTT. As protein: CASSVAGHFTGELFF.